This is a list of T cell receptor beta chains from one sample in a study of lymphopenia after photon versus proton radiotherapy. The data were produced by immunoSEQ multiplex PCR, yet TCRdb's version contains in-frame clones alone and is incomplete. The sample lists under 30,000 clones, about nine tenths occurring once. Sequenced here: peripheral blood, sampled from a patient treated with photon-based radiotherapy. The receptors were gathered from a man in his forties or fifties with gastric cancer. CDR3s include the opening cysteine and the closing phenylalanine or tryptophan. A D gene is named only where the DNA matches it firmly. Clone size is given for some rows only: seen once, a few or many times, or a class if the clone is expanded.

CASNQGFGTEAFF,TGTGCTAGTAACCAAGGGTTTGGCACTGAAGCTTTCTTT,TRBJ1-1,TRBV12-5,-,-
CASSYPAGGGTDTQYF,TGTGCCAGCAGCTACCCAGCGGGGGGTGGCACAGATACGCAGTATTTT,TRBJ2-3,TRBV7-3,TRBD2,-
CASSWIIAANTDTQYF,TGCGCCAGCAGCTGGATAATAGCGGCTAACACAGATACGCAGTATTTT,TRBJ2-3,TRBV5-1,-,-
CASAIDRIGNIQYF,TGTGCCAGCGCAATTGACAGGATCGGAAACATTCAGTACTTC,TRBJ2-4,TRBV6-1,-,-
CASGSGRMNTEAFF,TGTGCTAGTGGTTCCGGAAGAATGAACACTGAAGCTTTCTTT,TRBJ1-1,TRBV12-5,-,-
CAWSARGGLEETQYF,TGTGCCTGGAGTGCTCGGGGGGGGCTCGAAGAGACCCAGTACTTC,TRBJ2-5,TRBV30,TRBD2,few
CASSEFGRPEGAFF,TGTGCCAGCAGTGAATTCGGCAGGCCCGAGGGAGCTTTCTTT,TRBJ1-1,TRBV2,-,-
CASSIGYEAFF,TGTGCCAGTAGTATTGGGTACGAAGCTTTCTTT,TRBJ1-1,TRBV19,-,-
CASSQGGPGATEAFF,TGTGCCAGCAGCCAAGGGGGGCCCGGGGCCACTGAAGCTTTCTTT,TRBJ1-1,TRBV4-2,-,-
CASSYLPGDYEQYF,TGTGCCAGCAGTTACCTACCGGGGGACTACGAGCAGTACTTC,TRBJ2-7,TRBV6-5,-,few
CASNYLGQFASPLHF,TGTGCCAGCAACTATTTGGGACAGTTTGCTTCACCCCTCCACTTT,TRBJ1-6,TRBV7-2,TRBD1,once
CASSRAGQGGYGYTF,TGTGCCAGCTCGAGAGCGGGACAGGGGGGTTATGGCTACACCTTC,TRBJ1-2,TRBV18,TRBD1,few
CASSRALATNEKLFF,TGTGCCAGCAGTCGGGCACTTGCAACTAATGAAAAACTGTTTTTT,TRBJ1-4,TRBV27,-,-
CATSRTQETQYF,TGTGCCACCTCACGTACCCAAGAGACCCAGTACTTC,TRBJ2-5,TRBV10-3,-,-
CASSVRHGQENNEQFF,TGTGCCAGCAGCGTACGACATGGACAGGAGAACAATGAGCAGTTCTTC,TRBJ2-1,TRBV9,TRBD1,few
CATSVGTRSTGELFF,TGTGCCACCAGCGTCGGGACTAGGTCCACCGGGGAGCTGTTTTTT,TRBJ2-2,TRBV15,TRBD2,-
CASTETSLAGELFF,TGTGCCAGCACCGAGACTAGTCTCGCCGGGGAGCTGTTTTTT,TRBJ2-2,TRBV6-5,-,-
CASRGDGIMNTEAFF,TGCGCCAGCAGGGGTGATGGAATTATGAACACTGAAGCTTTCTTT,TRBJ1-1,TRBV5-1,-,-
CASSQGGRRTGELFF,TGTGCCAGCAGCCAGGGAGGGAGGAGGACCGGGGAGCTGTTTTTT,TRBJ2-2,TRBV6-6,TRBD2,-
CASSRQAPSTDTQYF,TGTGCCAGCAGCAGACAAGCCCCTAGCACAGATACGCAGTATTTT,TRBJ2-3,TRBV9,-,-
CASSQEHGGVPGYNEQFF,TGCGCCAGCAGCCAAGAACACGGCGGGGTACCTGGCTACAATGAGCAGTTCTTC,TRBJ2-1,TRBV4-1,-,-
CASSISGSGANVLTF,TGTGCCAGTAGTATTAGTGGCTCTGGGGCCAACGTCCTGACTTTC,TRBJ2-6,TRBV19,-,once
CASSLAGPDYNEQFF,TGTGCCAGCAGCTTAGCCGGGCCCGACTACAATGAGCAGTTCTTC,TRBJ2-1,TRBV7-9,-,-
CASTEIRGKETQYF,TGTGCCAGCACCGAAATCCGGGGGAAAGAGACCCAGTACTTC,TRBJ2-5,TRBV7-9,-,-
CASSQVSGQRNTIYF,TGCGCCAGCAGCCAAGTTTCTGGACAGAGAAACACCATATATTTT,TRBJ1-3,TRBV4-1,-,-
CASSLGQGIDEQYF,TGCGCCAGCAGCTTGGGACAGGGGATCGACGAGCAGTACTTC,TRBJ2-7,TRBV5-1,TRBD1,-
CASSQSRGQPNRAPNTEAFF,TGCGCCAGCAGTCAATCGAGAGGCCAGCCAAACCGGGCCCCGAACACTGAAGCTTTCTTT,TRBJ1-1,TRBV23-1,-,-
CASSLLQGAGKLFF,TGTGCCAGCAGCTTGTTACAGGGGGCGGGAAAACTGTTTTTT,TRBJ1-4,TRBV5-5,TRBD1,-
CASSVPNEQFF,TGTGCCAGCAGCGTCCCTAATGAGCAGTTCTTC,TRBJ2-1,TRBV12-1,-,-
CASSIRTSGGVETQYF,TGTGCCAGTAGTATCAGGACTAGCGGGGGGGTAGAGACCCAGTACTTC,TRBJ2-5,TRBV19,TRBD2,-
CASSPSETSTDTQYF,TGTGCCAGCAGCCCTTCAGAAACTAGCACAGATACGCAGTATTTT,TRBJ2-3,TRBV9,-,-
CASSLDRNTEAFF,TGCGCCAGCAGCTTGGACAGAAACACTGAAGCTTTCTTT,TRBJ1-1,TRBV5-1,-,few
CASTQGRGPTDTQYF,TGTGCCAGCACCCAGGGGCGGGGGCCCACAGATACGCAGTATTTT,TRBJ2-3,TRBV7-8,-,once